This T cell receptor beta chain was recovered during a study of brain T cells in children with intractable seizures. CDR3 size: 12 residues. Trimming pared 2 bases from V and 5 bases from J, leaving 7 bases between. CDR1 and CDR2 from the germline V gene are SGHDT and YYEEEE. Only a few counts were recorded for this clone. Sequencing was limited to surgery cases with top T cell transcript signatures in brain tissue. Here immunoSEQ multiplex PCR was the method, and the copy in TCRdb shows in-frame clones only, minus some. Of about 9,000 clones detected, less than 70% appear once; the ten largest clones hold 15% to 20%.

The rearrangement uses TRBV5-6 and TRBJ1-2; D unresolved. The sequencing here drew on resected brain tissue, taken at surgery. This TCR came from a girl aged 2 to 9 with tuberous sclerosis and intractable seizures. CDR3 in DNA: TGTGCCAGCAGCTTAGCGAAATATGGCTACACCTTC. Translating it yields CASSLAKYGYTF.